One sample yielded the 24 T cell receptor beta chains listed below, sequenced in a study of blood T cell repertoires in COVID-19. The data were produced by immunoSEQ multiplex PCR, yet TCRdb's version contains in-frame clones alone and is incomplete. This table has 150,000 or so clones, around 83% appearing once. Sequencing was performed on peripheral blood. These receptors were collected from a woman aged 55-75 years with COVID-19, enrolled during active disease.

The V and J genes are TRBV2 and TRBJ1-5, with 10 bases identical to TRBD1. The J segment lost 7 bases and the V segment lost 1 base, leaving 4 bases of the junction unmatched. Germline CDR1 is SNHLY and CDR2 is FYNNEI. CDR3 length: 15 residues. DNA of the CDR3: TGTGCCAGCAGTGAAGACCGGGACAGGGGACAGCCCCAGCATTTT. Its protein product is CASSEDRDRGQPQHF.

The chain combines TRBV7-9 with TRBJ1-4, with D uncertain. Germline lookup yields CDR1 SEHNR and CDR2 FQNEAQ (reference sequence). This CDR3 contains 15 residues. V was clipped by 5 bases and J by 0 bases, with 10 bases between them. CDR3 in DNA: TGTGCCAGCAGCGCCTCCGGGACAACTAATGAAAAACTGTTTTTT. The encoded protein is CASSASGTTNEKLFF.

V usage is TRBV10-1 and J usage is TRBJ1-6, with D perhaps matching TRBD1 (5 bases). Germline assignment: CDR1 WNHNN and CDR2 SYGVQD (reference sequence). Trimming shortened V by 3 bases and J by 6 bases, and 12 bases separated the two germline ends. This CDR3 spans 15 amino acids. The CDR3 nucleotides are TGCGCCAGCAGTGACGGAGGGGCGGTTAATTCACCCCTCCACTTT. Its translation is CASSDGGAVNSPLHF.

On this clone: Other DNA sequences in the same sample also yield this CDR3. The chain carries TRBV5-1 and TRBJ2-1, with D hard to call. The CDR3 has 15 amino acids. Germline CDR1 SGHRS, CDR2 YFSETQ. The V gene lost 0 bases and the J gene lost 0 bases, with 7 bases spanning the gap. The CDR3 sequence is CASSLGGSSYNEQFF. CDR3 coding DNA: TGCGCCAGCAGCTTGGGCGGTAGCTCCTACAATGAGCAGTTCTTC.

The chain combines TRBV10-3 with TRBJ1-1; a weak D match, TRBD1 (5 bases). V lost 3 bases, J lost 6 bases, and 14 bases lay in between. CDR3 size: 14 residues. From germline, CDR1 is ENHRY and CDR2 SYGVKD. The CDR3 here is CAISELQVTAEAFF. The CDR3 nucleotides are TGTGCCATCAGTGAATTACAGGTTACCGCTGAAGCTTTCTTT.

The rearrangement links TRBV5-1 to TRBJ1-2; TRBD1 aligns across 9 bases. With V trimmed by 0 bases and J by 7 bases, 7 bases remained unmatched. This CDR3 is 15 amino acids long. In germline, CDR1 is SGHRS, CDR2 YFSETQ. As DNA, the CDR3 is TGCGCCAGCAGCTTGGACAGGGGGCTATGGGGTGGCTACACCTTC. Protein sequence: CASSLDRGLWGGYTF.

Written as DNA, the CDR3 is TGCAGCACCCCGGGGTCTACCGGAGGCTACACCTTC. This encodes CSTPGSTGGYTF. V gene TRBV29-1 combines with J gene TRBJ1-2; no reliable D call. CDR1 SQVTM and CDR2 ANQGSEA come from the germline V gene. The CDR3 has 12 residues. The ends were cut back, 8 bases at V and 8 bases at J, with 18 bases in the middle.

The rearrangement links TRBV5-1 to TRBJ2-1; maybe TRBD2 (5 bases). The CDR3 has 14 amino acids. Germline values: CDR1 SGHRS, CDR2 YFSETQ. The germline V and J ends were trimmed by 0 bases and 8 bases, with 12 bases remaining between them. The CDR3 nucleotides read TGCGCCAGCAGCTTGGCGTCCTCGGAGGATGAGCAGTTCTTC. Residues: CASSLASSEDEQFF. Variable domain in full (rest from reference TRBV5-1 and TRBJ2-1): KAGVTQTPRYLIKTRGQQVTLSCSPISGHRSVSWYQQTPGQGLQFLFEYFSETQRNKGNFPGRFSGRQFSNSRSEMNVSTLELGDSALYLCASSLASSEDEQFFGPGTRLTVL.

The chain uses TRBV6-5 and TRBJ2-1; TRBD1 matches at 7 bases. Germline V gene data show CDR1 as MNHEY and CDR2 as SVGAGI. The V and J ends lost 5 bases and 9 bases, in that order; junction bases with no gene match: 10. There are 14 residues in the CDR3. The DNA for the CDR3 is TGTGCCAGCAGTCGACAGGGTAAGAAGAGTGAGCAGTTCTTC. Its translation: CASSRQGKKSEQFF.

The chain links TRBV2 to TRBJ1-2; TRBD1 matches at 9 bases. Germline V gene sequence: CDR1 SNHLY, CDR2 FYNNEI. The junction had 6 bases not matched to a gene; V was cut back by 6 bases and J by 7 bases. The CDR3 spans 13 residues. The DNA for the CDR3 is TGTGCCAGCAGCGGACAGGGGCTCCGTGGCTACACCTTC. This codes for CASSGQGLRGYTF.

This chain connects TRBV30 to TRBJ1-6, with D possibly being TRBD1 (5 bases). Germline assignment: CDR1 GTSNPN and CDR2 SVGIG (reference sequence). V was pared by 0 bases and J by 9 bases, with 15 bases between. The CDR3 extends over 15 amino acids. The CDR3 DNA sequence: TGTGCCTGGAGTGTACAGGCAGGGACTCCTTCACCCCTCCACTTT. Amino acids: CAWSVQAGTPSPLHF.

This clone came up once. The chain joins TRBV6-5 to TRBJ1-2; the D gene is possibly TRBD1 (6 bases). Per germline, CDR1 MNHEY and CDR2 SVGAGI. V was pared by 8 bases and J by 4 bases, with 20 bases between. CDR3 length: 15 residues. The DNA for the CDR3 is TGTGCCAGCCCTACAGCAGGGGCGCTGGGCTATGGCTACACCTTC. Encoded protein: CASPTAGALGYGYTF.

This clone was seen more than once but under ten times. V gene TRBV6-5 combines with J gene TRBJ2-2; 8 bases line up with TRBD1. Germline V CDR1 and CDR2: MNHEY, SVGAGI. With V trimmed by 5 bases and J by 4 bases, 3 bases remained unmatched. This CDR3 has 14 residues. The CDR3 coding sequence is TGTGCCAGCAGTCGGGACAGGCGCACCGGGGAGCTGTTTTTT. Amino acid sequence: CASSRDRRTGELFF.

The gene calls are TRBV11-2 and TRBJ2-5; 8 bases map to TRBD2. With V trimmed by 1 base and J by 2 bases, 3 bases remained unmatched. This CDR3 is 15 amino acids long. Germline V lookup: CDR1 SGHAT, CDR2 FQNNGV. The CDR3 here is CASSLGGLGQETQYF. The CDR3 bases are TGTGCCAGCAGCTTAGGGGGACTAGGGCAAGAGACCCAGTACTTC.

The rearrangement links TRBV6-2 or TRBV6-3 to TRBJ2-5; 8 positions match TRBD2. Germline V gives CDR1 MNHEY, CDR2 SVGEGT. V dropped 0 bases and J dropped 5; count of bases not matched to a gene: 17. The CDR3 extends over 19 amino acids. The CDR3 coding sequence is TGTGCCAGCAGTTACTCGGGAGGGACTAGACTTGTGGCAAGGGAGACCCAGTACTTC. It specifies CASSYSGGTRLVARETQYF.

The CDR3 loop is CASSLSSGTRSYNEQFF. The CDR3 nucleotides read TGTGCCAGCAGCTTATCTAGCGGGACCCGGAGCTACAATGAGCAGTTCTTC. This rearrangement joins TRBV11-3 to TRBJ2-1; 9 bases fit TRBD2. Germline CDR1 is SGHNT and CDR2 is YENEEA. The V segment lost 2 bases and the J segment 3 bases; nucleotides outside the gene matches: 8. The CDR3 totals 17 residues.

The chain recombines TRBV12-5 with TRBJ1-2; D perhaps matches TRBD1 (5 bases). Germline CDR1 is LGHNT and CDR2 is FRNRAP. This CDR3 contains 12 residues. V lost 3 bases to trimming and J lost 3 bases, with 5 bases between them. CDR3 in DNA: TGTGCTAGTGGTTTAGGGGACTATGGCTACACCTTC. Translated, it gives CASGLGDYGYTF.

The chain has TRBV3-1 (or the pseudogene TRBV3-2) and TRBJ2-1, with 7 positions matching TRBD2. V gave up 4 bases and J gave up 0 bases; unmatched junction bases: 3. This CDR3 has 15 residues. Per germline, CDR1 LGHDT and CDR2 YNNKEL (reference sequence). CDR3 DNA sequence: TGTGCCAGCAGCCCCGGGGGGAGCTCCTACAATGAGCAGTTCTTC. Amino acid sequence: CASSPGGSSYNEQFF.

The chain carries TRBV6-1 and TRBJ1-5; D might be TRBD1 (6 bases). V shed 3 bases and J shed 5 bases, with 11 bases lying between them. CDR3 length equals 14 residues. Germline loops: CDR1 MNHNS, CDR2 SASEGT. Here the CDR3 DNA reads TGTGCCAGCAGTGAGGTACAGGGCTATCAGCCCCAGCATTTT. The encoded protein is CASSEVQGYQPQHF.

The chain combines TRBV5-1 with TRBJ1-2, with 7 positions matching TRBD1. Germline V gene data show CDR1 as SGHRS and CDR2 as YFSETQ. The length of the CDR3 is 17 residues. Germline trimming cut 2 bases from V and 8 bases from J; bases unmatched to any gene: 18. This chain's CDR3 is CASSLGLGGGGDKGYTF. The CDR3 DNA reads TGCGCCAGCAGCTTAGGTCTCGGTGGAGGGGGCGATAAAGGCTACACCTTC. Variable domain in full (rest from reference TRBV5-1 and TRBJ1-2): KAGVTQTPRYLIKTRGQQVTLSCSPISGHRSVSWYQQTPGQGLQFLFEYFSETQRNKGNFPGRFSGRQFSNSRSEMNVSTLELGDSALYLCASSLGLGGGGDKGYTFGSGTRLTVV.

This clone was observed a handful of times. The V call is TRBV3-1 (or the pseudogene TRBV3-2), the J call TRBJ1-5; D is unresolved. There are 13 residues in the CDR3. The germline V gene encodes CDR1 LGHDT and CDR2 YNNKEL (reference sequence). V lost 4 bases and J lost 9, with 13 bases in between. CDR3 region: CASSLSHDLPQHF. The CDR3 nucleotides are TGTGCCAGCAGCCTCAGTCATGATCTGCCCCAGCATTTT.

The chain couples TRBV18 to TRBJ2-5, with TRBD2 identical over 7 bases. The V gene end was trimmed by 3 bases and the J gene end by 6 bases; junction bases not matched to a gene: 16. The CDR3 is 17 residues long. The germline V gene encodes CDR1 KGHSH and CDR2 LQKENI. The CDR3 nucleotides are TGTGCCAGCTCACCTAGCCGGGGGGTAGATGCCAAGAAGACCCAGTACTTC. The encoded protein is CASSPSRGVDAKKTQYF.

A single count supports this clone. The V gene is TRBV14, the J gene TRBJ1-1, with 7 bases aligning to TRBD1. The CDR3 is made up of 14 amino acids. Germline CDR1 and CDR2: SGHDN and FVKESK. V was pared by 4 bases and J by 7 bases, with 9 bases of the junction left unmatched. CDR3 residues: CASSRRGLAGEAFF. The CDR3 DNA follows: TGTGCCAGCAGCCGGAGGGGGCTGGCCGGTGAAGCTTTCTTT.

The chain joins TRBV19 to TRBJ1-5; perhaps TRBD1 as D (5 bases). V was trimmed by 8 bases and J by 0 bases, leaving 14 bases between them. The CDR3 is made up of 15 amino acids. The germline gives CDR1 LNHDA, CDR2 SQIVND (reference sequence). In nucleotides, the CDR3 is TGTGCCAGTTCAAGGGGAGGTAATAGCAATCAGCCCCAGCATTTT. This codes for CASSRGGNSNQPQHF.